The 6 T cell receptor beta chains below all came from one sample that was sequenced in a study of shared clonotypes between healthy human individuals. TCRdb keeps only in-frame clones here, not all; method: immunoSEQ multiplex PCR. The top ten hold approximately 0.41% of the sample, which has about 2.5 million clones, around 92% seen once. Sequenced material: naive CD4+ T cells from PBMCs. Subset indicated: CD45RA+ positively selected. These TCRs come from a man between 18 and 29 years old in good health. Some clones in this sample may be carry-over from other donors' samples.

The chain recombines TRBV7-8 with TRBJ1-5, with 10 bases lining up with TRBD1. After removal of 5 bases from V and 1 base from J, the junction contained 2 bases not matched to a gene. The CDR3 extends over 15 amino acids. In germline, CDR1 is SGHVS, CDR2 FQNEAQ. Here the CDR3 reads CASSPGQGSNQPQHF. CDR3 DNA: TGTGCCAGCAGCCCGGGACAGGGGAGCAATCAGCCCCAGCATTTT. Complete variable domain (other parts from reference TRBV7-8 and TRBJ1-5): GAGVSQSPRYKVAKRGQDVALRCDPISGHVSLFWYQQALGQGPEFLTYFQNEAQLDKSGLPSDRFFAERPEGSVSTLKIQRTQQEDSAVYLCASSPGQGSNQPQHFGDGTRLSIL.

The chain combines TRBV4-1 with TRBJ2-3; tentative D call: TRBD2 (5 bases). The CDR3 totals 13 residues. Trimming shortened V by 0 bases and J by 7 bases, and 8 bases separated the two germline ends. From germline, CDR1 is MGHRA and CDR2 YSYEKL. CDR3 in amino acids: CASSQDRGYTQYF. The CDR3 bases are TGCGCCAGCAGCCAAGATCGGGGTTATACGCAGTATTTT.

The DNA of the CDR3 is TGTGCCAGTTCCCCAGCCGGCTCCGGGGAGCTGTTTTTT. Translating it yields CASSPAGSGELFF. V gene TRBV11-3 combines with J gene TRBJ2-2; D unclear. Per germline, CDR1 SGHNT and CDR2 YENEEA. The V end was cut by 9 bases, the J end by 6 bases, with 14 bases between. The CDR3 loop spans 13 amino acids.

The chain has TRBV12-5 and TRBJ1-5; 8 nucleotides align to TRBD1. The V and J ends lost 3 bases and 5 bases, in that order; junction bases with no gene match: 9. The CDR3 is 16 residues long. Germline CDR1 is LGHNT and CDR2 is FRNRAP. CDR3: CASGFSLDRVDQPQHF. CDR3 sequence (DNA): TGTGCTAGTGGTTTCTCTCTGGACAGGGTGGATCAGCCCCAGCATTTT.

The V and J genes are TRBV19 and TRBJ2-7, with 12 bases matching TRBD2. Per germline, CDR1 LNHDA and CDR2 SQIVND (reference sequence). The CDR3 spans 15 residues. V lost 6 bases to trimming and J lost 0 bases; unmatched junction nucleotides: 3. The CDR3 sequence is CASSKTSGSSYEQYF. CDR3 nucleotide sequence: TGTGCCAGTAGCAAGACTAGCGGGAGCTCCTACGAGCAGTACTTC.

The chain combines TRBV7-3 with TRBJ2-7; D is tentatively TRBD1 or TRBD2 (5 bases each). CDR1 is SGHTA, CDR2 FQGTGA, per germline. Trimming removed 6 bases at V and 3 bases at J, with 18 bases between. The CDR3 sequence is 15 residues long. This CDR3 reads CASSSAGTLSYEQYF. CDR3 coding DNA: TGTGCCAGCAGTTCCGCCGGGACGCTTAGCTACGAGCAGTACTTC.